This T cell receptor (beta chain) appears in the sequencing data of a study of OX40 agonist ivuxolimab in advanced cancers. Background on the study: The dose of intravenous ivuxolimab that patients received every 2 weeks ranged from 0.01 to 10 mg/kg. The group had a mean age of 60 years, ranged from about 20 to 79, and was around 86% male. Findings and limits, study-wide: Partial responders receiving 0.1-3.0 mg/kg showed among the lowest clonal expansion.

Details on this clone: The antigen is unknown.

Measured with immunoSEQ multiplex PCR; TCRdb has only the in-frame clones, and not every one. Here the sample spans about 48,000 clones, about 90% being singletons. The origin of this receptor is an adult with an advanced solid tumor such as melanoma, head and neck, liver or kidney cancer. Sequences were derived from CD4+ or CD8+ T cells sorted from blood, sampled in a trial of the OX40 agonist ivuxolimab.

CDR3 sequence (DNA): TGTGCCAGCAGCGTAGCTTCAGGCTCTGGAAACACCATATATTTT. Amino acids: CASSVASGSGNTIYF. The chain joins TRBV9 to TRBJ1-3; D remains unclear. The CDR3 extends over 15 amino acids. Trimming stripped 0 bases from V and 0 bases from J, with 7 bases between. Germline loops: CDR1 SGDLS, CDR2 YYNGEE.